Each of the 17 T cell receptor beta chains below was sequenced from the same sample in a study of T cell repertoires in cytomegalovirus infection. Their target antigens are unknown. TCRdb reprocessed the reads with MiXCR, giving one entry per CDR3 protein. The sample has hundreds of thousands of distinct CDR3 sequences; under 55% are singletons. The specimen was cultured PBMCs, collected from culture after CMV antigen stimulation. These receptors all stem from a human donor in good health (CMV status not recorded). Some clones in this sample may be carry-over from other donors' samples.

This clonotype was counted a few times. This sequence joins TRBV7-6 and TRBJ2-3; D is ambiguous. CDR1 SGHVS and CDR2 FNYEAQ come from the germline V gene. The CDR3 has 14 amino acids. V lost 2 bases, J lost 0 bases, and 6 bases lay in between. CDR3 bases: TGTGCCAGCAGCTTAAGTACGAGCACAGATACGCAGTATTTT. Translated: CASSLSTSTDTQYF. The variable domain in full, completed from reference TRBV7-6 and TRBJ2-3, reads GAGVSQSPRYKVTKRGQDVALRCDPISGHVSLYWYRQALGQGPEFLTYFNYEAQQDKSGLPNDRFSAERPEGSISTLTIQRTEQRDSAMYRCASSLSTSTDTQYFGPGTRLTVL.

The chain employs TRBV6-1 and TRBJ2-6; TRBD2 is a possible D gene (7 bases). The ends were cut back, 6 bases at V and 3 bases at J, with 15 bases in the middle. The CDR3 is made up of 16 amino acids. The V gene's germline CDR1 is MNHNS and CDR2 SASEGT. The CDR3 DNA follows: TGTGCCAGCAGGGGAGGGGGGAAAGATGGGGCCAACGTCCTGACTTTC. Its protein is CASRGGGKDGANVLTF.

V and J are TRBV7-6 and TRBJ1-2; D unclear. This CDR3 contains 14 residues. V was pared by 6 bases and J by 6 bases, with 17 bases between. The germline gives CDR1 SGHVS, CDR2 FNYEAQ. The CDR3 DNA reads as TGTGCCAGCAGTTTTAGGGCTGAAAATCATGGCTACACCTTC. Its protein is CASSFRAENHGYTF.

The J gene is TRBJ2-2, the V gene TRBV15; TRBD2 agrees at 8 bases. Germline V lookup: CDR1 LNHNV, CDR2 YYDKDF (reference sequence). J gave up 7 bases and V 5 bases, and 9 bases lay outside the gene matches. This CDR3 has 15 residues. CDR3 amino acids: CATSQGLVFDGELFF. CDR3 nucleotide sequence: TGTGCCACCAGCCAGGGACTAGTTTTCGACGGGGAGCTGTTTTTT.

The chain recombines TRBV13 with TRBJ2-7, with D perhaps matching TRBD2 (5 bases). With 5 bases removed from V and 2 bases from J, the gap between germline ends came to 13 bases. The CDR3 covers 14 residues. CDR1 is PRHDT, CDR2 FYEKMQ, per germline (reference sequence). The CDR3 region is CASSPPGVTYEQYF. In DNA, the CDR3 is TGTGCCAGCAGCCCCCCCGGGGTCACCTACGAGCAGTACTTC.

V and J are TRBV7-2 and TRBJ2-2; 10 bases align to TRBD2. Trimming took 8 bases from V and 6 from J; bases not matched to a gene: 6. Germline CDR1 and CDR2: SGHTA and FQGNSA. The CDR3 extends over 14 amino acids. The CDR3 sequence: CASGKAGGAGELFF. CDR3 nucleotide sequence: TGTGCCAGCGGCAAAGCGGGAGGGGCCGGGGAGCTGTTTTTT.

The chain has TRBV7-9 and TRBJ1-6; D gene unclear. The CDR3 sequence is 13 residues long. Per germline, CDR1 SEHNR and CDR2 FQNEAQ (reference sequence). V lost 0 bases and J lost 11, with 8 bases in between. CDR3 nucleotides: TGTGCCAGCAGCTTAGCTGAACAGACACCCCTCCACTTT. Residues: CASSLAEQTPLHF.

The chain uses TRBV5-6 and TRBJ2-1, with a weak D call TRBD2 (6 bases). The CDR3 loop spans 15 amino acids. Germline loops: CDR1 SGHDT, CDR2 YYEEEE. The V end lost 0 bases, the J end lost 6 bases, and 13 bases lay between the germline ends. The DNA of the CDR3 is TGTGCCAGCAGCTTGGATAGCGGCGTCTCCAATGAGCAGTTCTTC. Its protein is CASSLDSGVSNEQFF.

The chain carries TRBV7-6 and TRBJ2-7, with D perhaps matching TRBD2 (5 bases). The V gene's germline CDR1 is SGHVS and CDR2 FNYEAQ. The V and J ends lost 3 bases and 2 bases respectively, with 11 bases between them. This CDR3 has 14 amino acids. The DNA of the CDR3 is TGTGCCAGCAGCTTCTGGTCGGGGACCTACGAGCAGTACTTC. Protein sequence: CASSFWSGTYEQYF.

The chain uses TRBV7-2 and TRBJ2-3; the D gene could be TRBD1 or TRBD2 (5 bases each). The length of the CDR3 is 13 residues. Germline V lookup: CDR1 SGHTA, CDR2 FQGNSA. The V end lost 11 bases, the J end lost 2 bases, and 14 bases lay between the germline ends. The CDR3, as DNA: TGTGCCTCCAAGGGGACCCTCACAGATACGCAGTATTTT. It yields the protein CASKGTLTDTQYF.

The gene calls are TRBV7-4 and TRBJ2-5; D not resolved. The germline V gene has CDR1 SGHVT and CDR2 SQSDAQ. V was cut by 7 bases and J by 2 bases, with 20 bases left in between. This CDR3 is 16 amino acids long. Here the CDR3 DNA reads TGTGCCAGCACCAAGACCGTGGGATGGGCTCAAGAGACCCAGTACTTC. The encoded protein is CASTKTVGWAQETQYF.

The chain combines TRBV2 with TRBJ1-2; no firm D call. The CDR3 spans 12 residues. Germline V CDR1 and CDR2: SNHLY, FYNNEI. V was cut by 6 bases and J by 8 bases, with 13 bases left in between. The CDR3 is CASRGPPGGYTF. The CDR3 bases are TGTGCCAGCAGAGGCCCCCCTGGAGGCTACACCTTC.

The rearrangement links TRBV5-4 to TRBJ2-1; TRBD2 aligns across 7 bases. The CDR3 length is 15 residues. Looked up from germline, CDR1 is SGHNT and CDR2 is YYREEE (reference sequence). After removal of 0 bases from V and 6 bases from J, the junction contained 6 bases not matched to a gene. CDR3 sequence: CASSLGGASGNEQFF. For the CDR3, the DNA is TGTGCCAGCAGCTTGGGAGGGGCTAGCGGCAATGAGCAGTTCTTC.

This clonotype was observed a handful of times. V usage is TRBV7-2 and J usage is TRBJ2-4; 7 nucleotides agree with TRBD1. With 5 bases clipped from V and 9 bases from J, the junction kept 13 bases outside the gene matches. Germline CDR1 and CDR2: SGHTA and FQGNSA. The CDR3 is made up of 15 amino acids. DNA for the CDR3: TGTGCCAGCAGCCCGGCGGACAGGCAAGGGTCCATTCAGTACTTC. Translation: CASSPADRQGSIQYF. Complete variable domain (other parts from reference TRBV7-2 and TRBJ2-4): GAGVSQSPSNKVTEKGKDVELRCDPISGHTALYWYRQSLGQGLEFLIYFQGNSAPDKSGLPSDRFSAERTGGSVSTLTIQRTQQEDSAVYLCASSPADRQGSIQYFGAGTRLSVL.

This clonotype was recorded a few times. V gene TRBV7-8 combines with J gene TRBJ2-3; D ambiguous. Germline V CDR1 and CDR2: SGHVS, FQNEAQ. Between the trimmed V and J ends, which lost 5 bases and 2 bases, there was a span of 14 bases. The CDR3 is 15 amino acids. The CDR3 DNA reads as TGTGCCAGCAGCACCCGCAGGTTCCCCACAGATACGCAGTATTTT. This translates into CASSTRRFPTDTQYF.

CDR3 bases: TGTGCCAGCATCCCATTCAGGGGGACTGCCCCAGATACGCAGTATTTT. This codes for CASIPFRGTAPDTQYF. The rearrangement joins TRBV11-2 to TRBJ2-3; D is possibly TRBD1 (7 bases). CDR1 is SGHAT and CDR2 is FQNNGV in the germline V gene. Deletions cut 7 bases from V and 4 bases from J, with 21 bases between. The CDR3 runs to 16 residues.

The sample holds one count of this clonotype. V is TRBV20-1 and J is TRBJ1-5, with D hard to call. The CDR3 consists of 13 residues. Trimming shortened V by 0 bases and J by 1 base, and 4 bases separated the two germline ends. Germline loops: CDR1 DFQATT, CDR2 SNEGSKA (reference sequence). The CDR3 loop reads CSAREMSNQPQHF. The CDR3 DNA reads as TGCAGTGCTAGAGAGATGAGCAATCAGCCCCAGCATTTT.